The 7 T cell receptor beta chains given below trace back to one sample, sequenced in a study of blood T cell repertoires in COVID-19. The assay was immunoSEQ multiplex PCR, and TCRdb's table has in-frame clones only and misses some. The sample lists 300,000 or so clones, roughly 89% occurring once. Material for sequencing was PBMCs or T cells enriched from blood (not recorded which). All receptors derive from a woman in her forties or fifties who had been exposed to COVID-19.

The gene calls are TRBV3-1 (or the pseudogene TRBV3-2) and TRBJ2-3; 8 nucleotides line up with TRBD2. Trimming at V came to 4 bases and at J to 0 bases, leaving 6 bases not matched to a gene. The length of the CDR3 is 16 residues. Per the germline V gene, CDR1 is LGHDT and CDR2 is YNNKEL (reference sequence). The CDR3 loop reads CASSPGGGTSTDTQYF. The CDR3 DNA sequence: TGTGCCAGCAGCCCGGGCGGGGGGACTAGCACAGATACGCAGTATTTT.

V usage is TRBV29-1 and J usage is TRBJ1-5; D remains ambiguous. Trimming removed 6 bases at V and 7 bases at J, with 16 bases between. CDR1 SQVTM and CDR2 ANQGSEA come from the germline V gene. The CDR3 extends over 13 amino acids. For the CDR3, the DNA is TGCAGCGTGGCCAAGGTAGCGGGGCAGCCCCAGCATTTT. It yields the protein CSVAKVAGQPQHF.

The V gene is TRBV6-5, the J gene TRBJ1-3; D gene uncertain. Looked up from germline, CDR1 is MNHEY and CDR2 is SVGAGI. The CDR3 is 15 residues long. V gave up 6 bases and J gave up 0 bases, with 12 bases separating them. The CDR3 DNA reads TGTGCCAGCAGGCCAGATATTGTCTCTGGAAACACCATATATTTT. This sequence encodes CASRPDIVSGNTIYF.

The gene calls are TRBV3-1 (or the pseudogene TRBV3-2) and TRBJ1-1; D may be TRBD1 (6 bases). V lost 3 bases and J lost 5, with 13 bases in between. The CDR3 has 14 residues. Germline CDR1 LGHDT, CDR2 YNNKEL (reference sequence). The CDR3, as DNA: TGTGCCAGCAGCCATGCTACAGGGAGTACTGAAGCTTTCTTT. Protein: CASSHATGSTEAFF.

In DNA, the CDR3 is TGTGCCAGCTCACTTGGACAGGGCACTAATGAAAAACTGTTTTTT. It is translated as CASSLGQGTNEKLFF. The rearrangement links TRBV18 to TRBJ1-4, with 8 bases fitting TRBD1. V trimming: 4 bases; J trimming: 2 bases; junction bases outside the gene matches: 3. Germline V CDR1 and CDR2: KGHSH, LQKENI. The CDR3 consists of 15 residues.

This chain uses TRBV27 with TRBJ1-3; 8 nucleotides line up with TRBD1. V lost 6 bases, J lost 1 base, and 5 bases stayed unmatched. The CDR3 is 15 amino acids. The germline V gene encodes CDR1 MNHEY and CDR2 SMNVEV (reference sequence). CDR3 in amino acids: CASSKQGASGNTIYF. CDR3 nucleotides: TGTGCCAGCAGCAAGCAGGGGGCTTCTGGAAACACCATATATTTT.

The V gene is TRBV5-5, the J gene TRBJ1-3; TRBD1 might be the D (5 bases). Germline-derived CDR1 and CDR2 are SGHKS and YYEKEE (reference sequence). The V end lost 0 bases, the J end lost 0 bases, and 7 bases lay between the germline ends. This CDR3 contains 15 residues. The CDR3 loop reads CASSLAGGSGNTIYF. The CDR3 nucleotides are TGTGCCAGCAGCTTGGCGGGGGGCTCTGGAAACACCATATATTTT.